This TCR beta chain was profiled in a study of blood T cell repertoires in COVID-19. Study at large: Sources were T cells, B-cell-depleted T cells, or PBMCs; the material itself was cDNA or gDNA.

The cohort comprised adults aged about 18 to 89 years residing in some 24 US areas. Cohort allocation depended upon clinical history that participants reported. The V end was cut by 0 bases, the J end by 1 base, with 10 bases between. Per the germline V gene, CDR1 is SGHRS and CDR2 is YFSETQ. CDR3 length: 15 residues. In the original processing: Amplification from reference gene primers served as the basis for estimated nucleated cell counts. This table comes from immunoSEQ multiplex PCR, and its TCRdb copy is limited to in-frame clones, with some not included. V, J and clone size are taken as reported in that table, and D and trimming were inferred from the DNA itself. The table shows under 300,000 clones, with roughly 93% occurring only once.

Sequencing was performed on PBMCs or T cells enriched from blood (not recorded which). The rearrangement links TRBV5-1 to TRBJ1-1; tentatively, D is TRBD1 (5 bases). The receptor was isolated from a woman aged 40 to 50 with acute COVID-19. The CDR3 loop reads CASSLEGATNTEAFF. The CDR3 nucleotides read TGCGCCAGCAGCTTGGAAGGGGCGACGAACACTGAAGCTTTCTTT.